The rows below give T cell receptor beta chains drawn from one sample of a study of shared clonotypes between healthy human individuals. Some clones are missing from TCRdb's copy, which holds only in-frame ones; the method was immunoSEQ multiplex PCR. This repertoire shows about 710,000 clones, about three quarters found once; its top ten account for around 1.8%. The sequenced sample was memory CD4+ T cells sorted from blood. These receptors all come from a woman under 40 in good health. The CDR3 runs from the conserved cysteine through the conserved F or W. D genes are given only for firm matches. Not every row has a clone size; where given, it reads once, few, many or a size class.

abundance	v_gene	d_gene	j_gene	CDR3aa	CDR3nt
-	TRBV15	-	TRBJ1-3	CATSRDVGPGNTIYF	TGTGCCACCAGCAGAGACGTGGGGCCAGGAAACACCATATATTTT
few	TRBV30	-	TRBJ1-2	CAWKAWGGVYGYTF	TGTGCCTGGAAAGCCTGGGGGGGTGTCTATGGCTACACCTTC
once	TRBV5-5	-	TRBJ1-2	CASSFSGTNYGYTF	TGTGCCAGCAGCTTTTCGGGGACGAACTATGGCTACACCTTC
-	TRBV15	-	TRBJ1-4	CATSRGPGYEKLFF	TGTGCCACCAGCAGAGGACCAGGGTACGAAAAACTGTTTTTT
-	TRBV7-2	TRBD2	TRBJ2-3	CASRDTSGRADTQYF	TGTGCCAGCAGAGATACTAGCGGGAGGGCAGATACGCAGTATTTT
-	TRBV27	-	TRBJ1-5	CASSLSGGGENQPQHF	TGTGCCAGCAGTTTATCCGGAGGAGGGGAGAATCAGCCCCAGCATTTT
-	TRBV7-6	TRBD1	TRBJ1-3	CASSLNAGGLTGNTIYF	TGTGCCAGCAGCTTAAACGCAGGGGGCTTGACTGGAAACACCATATATTTT
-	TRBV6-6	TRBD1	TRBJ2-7	CASSYGQGAVYEQYF	TGTGCCAGCAGTTACGGGCAGGGGGCTGTCTACGAGCAGTACTTC
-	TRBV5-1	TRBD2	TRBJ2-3	CASTTGGPEDTQYF	TGCGCCAGTACCACGGGAGGGCCGGAAGATACGCAGTATTTT
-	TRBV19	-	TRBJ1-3	CASSHRESGNTIYF	TGTGCCAGTAGTCATAGGGAGTCTGGAAACACCATATATTTT
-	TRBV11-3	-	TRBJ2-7	CASSFIAAYEQYF	TGTGCCAGCAGCTTCATAGCGGCCTACGAGCAGTACTTC
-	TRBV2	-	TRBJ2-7	CASRGHYEQYF	TGTGCCAGCAGGGGACACTACGAGCAGTACTTC
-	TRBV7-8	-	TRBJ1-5	CASSQRYGYSNQPQHF	TGTGCCAGCAGCCAAAGATATGGGTATAGCAATCAGCCCCAGCATTTT
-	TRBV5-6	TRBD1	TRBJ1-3	CASSFSGTGGRNTIYF	TGTGCCAGCAGCTTCTCCGGGACAGGGGGTAGAAACACCATATATTTT
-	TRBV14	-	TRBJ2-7	CASSLRSQGLKTYEQYF	TGTGCCAGCAGCCTCCGATCCCAGGGGCTTAAGACCTACGAGCAGTACTTC
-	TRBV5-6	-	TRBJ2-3	CASSLAGVLTDTQYF	TGTGCCAGCAGCTTGGCGGGGGTTTTGACAGATACGCAGTATTTT
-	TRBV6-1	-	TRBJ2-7	CASSGSGVGSYEQYF	TGTGCCAGCAGTGGTTCAGGGGTCGGATCCTACGAGCAGTACTTC
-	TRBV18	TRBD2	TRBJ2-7	CASSPPVGGPVEQYF	TGTGCCAGCTCACCACCGGTGGGAGGGCCTGTCGAGCAGTACTTC
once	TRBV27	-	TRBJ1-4	CASSLAGVNEKLFF	TGTGCCAGCAGTTTAGCCGGAGTTAATGAAAAACTGTTTTTT
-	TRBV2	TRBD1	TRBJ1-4	CASRGTAANEKLFF	TGTGCCAGCAGGGGGACAGCAGCTAATGAAAAACTGTTTTTT
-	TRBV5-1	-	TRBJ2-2	CASTRTPNTGELFF	TGCGCCAGCACTCGGACACCTAACACCGGGGAGCTGTTTTTT
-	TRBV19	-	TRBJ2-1	CASSTGPQGTSYNEQFF	TGTGCCAGTAGCACTGGGCCCCAAGGGACCTCCTACAATGAGCAGTTCTTC
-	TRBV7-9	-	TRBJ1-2	CASSPYGQGVIYGYTF	TGTGCCAGCAGCCCCTATGGGCAGGGAGTCATCTATGGCTACACCTTC
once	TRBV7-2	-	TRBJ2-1	CASSRNVLVYNEQFF	TGTGCCAGCAGCCGGAATGTTCTAGTTTACAATGAGCAGTTCTTC
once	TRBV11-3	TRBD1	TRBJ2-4	CASSPTGGHDIQYF	TGTGCCAGCAGCCCGACAGGGGGACACGACATTCAGTACTTC
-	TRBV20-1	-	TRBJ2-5	CSASHRETQYF	TGCAGTGCTAGTCATCGAGAGACCCAGTACTTC
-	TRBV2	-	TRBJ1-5	CASDFSGDQPQHF	TGTGCCAGCGACTTTTCCGGAGATCAGCCCCAGCATTTT
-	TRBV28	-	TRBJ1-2	CASSPQRVYGYTF	TGTGCCAGCAGTCCCCAACGGGTCTATGGCTACACCTTC
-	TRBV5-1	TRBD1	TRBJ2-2	CASRATGVGTGELFF	TGCGCCAGCAGGGCGACAGGGGTTGGCACCGGGGAGCTGTTTTTT
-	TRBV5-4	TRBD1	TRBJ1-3	CASSLTGGEGNTIYF	TGTGCCAGCAGCTTGACAGGGGGTGAGGGAAACACCATATATTTT
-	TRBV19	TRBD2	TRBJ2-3	CASSILADRTDTQYF	TGTGCCAGTAGTATACTAGCGGACCGCACGGATACGCAGTATTTT
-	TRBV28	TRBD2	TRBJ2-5	CASSSAGVSETQYF	TGTGCCAGCAGTTCAGCGGGAGTATCGGAGACCCAGTACTTC
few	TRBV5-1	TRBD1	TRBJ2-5	CASSFSSGQGQETQYF	TGCGCCAGCAGCTTCTCCTCGGGACAGGGCCAAGAGACCCAGTACTTC
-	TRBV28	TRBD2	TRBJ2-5	CASSLIGRALGETQYF	TGTGCCAGCAGTTTAATCGGGAGGGCCCTCGGAGAGACCCAGTACTTC
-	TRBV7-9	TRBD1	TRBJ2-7	CASSLDLGQGLYEQYF	TGTGCCAGCAGCTTAGATTTGGGACAGGGCTTATACGAGCAGTACTTC
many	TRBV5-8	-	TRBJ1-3	CASTRPSGNTIYF	TGTGCCAGCACCCGGCCCTCTGGAAACACCATATATTTT
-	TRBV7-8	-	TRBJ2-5	CASSLASQGETQYF	TGTGCCAGCAGCCTCGCGTCGCAGGGGGAGACCCAGTACTTC
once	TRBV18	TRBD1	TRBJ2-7	CASSPGTGSLEQYF	TGTGCCAGCTCACCCGGGACAGGGTCCCTCGAGCAGTACTTC
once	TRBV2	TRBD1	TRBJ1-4	CASSDRDSWDEKLFF	TGTGCCAGCAGTGACCGGGACAGCTGGGATGAAAAACTGTTTTTT
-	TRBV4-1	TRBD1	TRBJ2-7	CASSQVPGQGSYEQYF	TGCGCCAGCAGCCAAGTGCCGGGACAGGGATCCTACGAGCAGTACTTC